The clone carrying this T cell receptor beta chain appeared a single time. CDR1 and CDR2 from the germline V gene are SGDLS and YYNGEE. CDR3 size: 17 residues. The trim removed 4 bases at V and 4 bases at J, leaving 13 bases unmatched. In the original workflow: Amplification with reference gene primers provided the estimates of nucleated cell counts. Sequenced by immunoSEQ multiplex PCR; TCRdb stores in-frame clones only, minus some. Clone size and the V and J calls come from that table; the DNA yielded D and trimming. The sample comprises approximately 100,000 clones, approximately 82% of which are singletons, and about 10% rests with the top ten. The data were taken from a study of blood T cell repertoires in COVID-19. Whole-study context: Material from acute and convalescent COVID-19 was sourced from the United States, Italy and Spain. The analysed material was cDNA or gDNA that came from T cells, B-cell-depleted T cells, or PBMCs.

The origin of this receptor is a man between 65 and 80 years old with acute or convalescent COVID-19. This chain links TRBV9 with TRBJ1-2; 10 nucleotides match TRBD1. The sample taken for sequencing was peripheral blood. The CDR3 sequence is CASSPNAGTGVAYGYTF. The CDR3 coding sequence is TGTGCCAGCAGCCCAAATGCCGGGACAGGGGTCGCCTATGGCTACACCTTC.